A single sample is the source of the 30 T cell receptor beta chains below, sequenced in a study of blood T cell repertoires in COVID-19. Assay used: immunoSEQ multiplex PCR; TCRdb lists only in-frame clones, some missing. The profile covers around 250,000 clones, with around 80% appearing a single time and roughly 3.3% taken by the ten largest. Sequenced sample: peripheral blood. Receptor source: a woman under 30 with acute or convalescent COVID-19.

The sample holds one count of this clone. V gene TRBV6-5 combines with J gene TRBJ2-1; 8 nucleotides match TRBD2. The CDR3 covers 14 residues. Germline V gene data show CDR1 as MNHEY and CDR2 as SVGAGI. After removal of 2 bases from V and 8 bases from J, the junction contained 5 bases not matched to a gene. CDR3: CASSYTSGSDEQFF. The CDR3 DNA reads as TGTGCCAGCAGTTACACCAGCGGGAGTGATGAGCAGTTCTTC.

This clone was found once. J is TRBJ2-7 and V is TRBV6-5; TRBD1 might be the D (6 bases). This CDR3 is 14 amino acids long. Germline CDR1 MNHEY, CDR2 SVGAGI. The V end lost 10 bases, the J end lost 4 bases, and 20 bases lay between the germline ends. CDR3 amino acids: CATQPPDRTYEQYF. CDR3 bases: TGTGCCACCCAGCCCCCCGACAGGACGTACGAGCAGTACTTC.

V and J are TRBV5-1 and TRBJ2-5, with 7 nucleotides matching TRBD1. Germline V gene data show CDR1 as SGHRS and CDR2 as YFSETQ. The CDR3 has 15 amino acids. The ends lost 4 bases at V and 1 base at J; junction bases unmatched: 7. Here the CDR3 reads CASSAGTAIQETQYF. CDR3 bases: TGCGCCAGCAGCGCCGGGACAGCGATCCAAGAGACCCAGTACTTC. Full variable domain (rest looked up from reference TRBV5-1 and TRBJ2-5): KAGVTQTPRYLIKTRGQQVTLSCSPISGHRSVSWYQQTPGQGLQFLFEYFSETQRNKGNFPGRFSGRQFSNSRSEMNVSTLELGDSALYLCASSAGTAIQETQYFGPGTRLLVL.

The chain couples TRBV19 to TRBJ1-1, with a possible D match to TRBD1 (5 bases). From germline, CDR1 is LNHDA and CDR2 SQIVND (reference sequence). V lost 0 bases and J 4 bases, leaving 12 bases between the germline ends. There are 15 residues in the CDR3. The CDR3: CASSIELQGGTEAFF. The CDR3 nucleotides are TGTGCCAGTAGTATAGAATTGCAGGGTGGCACTGAAGCTTTCTTT.

Written as DNA, the CDR3 is TGTGCCAGCACCCCCCTAGGGCTAGCGGGGGCAAATGAGCAGTTCTTC. Its protein product is CASTPLGLAGANEQFF. The V and J genes are TRBV2 and TRBJ2-1, with 10 bases that match TRBD2. This CDR3 has 16 amino acids. Per germline, CDR1 SNHLY and CDR2 FYNNEI. The V segment lost 7 bases and the J segment 7 bases; nucleotides outside the gene matches: 13.

The chain couples TRBV4-1 to TRBJ2-7; TRBD2 is a possible D gene (6 bases). Germline V gene lookup returns CDR1 MGHRA and CDR2 YSYEKL. The length of the CDR3 is 15 residues. Trimming stripped 4 bases from V and 7 bases from J, with 20 bases between. The CDR3 DNA reads as TGCGCCAGCAGCCGAGACGGTTTGGAGGGTGGGGAGCAGTACTTC. Translated, it gives CASSRDGLEGGEQYF.

The chain employs TRBV15 and TRBJ2-1; 8 bases fit TRBD2. The trim removed 3 bases at V and 0 bases at J, leaving 10 bases unmatched. The CDR3 runs to 18 residues. Germline assignment: CDR1 LNHNV and CDR2 YYDKDF (reference sequence). The CDR3 DNA reads TGTGCCACCAGCAGGGCACGACTAGCGAGTAGCTCCTACAATGAGCAGTTCTTC. It yields the protein CATSRARLASSSYNEQFF.

This clone has just one count. In DNA, the CDR3 is TGCAGTGCTAGTAGATTCCCACGAGGTGGAGATACGCAGTATTTT. Protein product: CSASRFPRGGDTQYF. The V call is TRBV20-1, the J call TRBJ2-3; D not certain. The V gene lost 3 bases and the J gene lost 5 bases, with 18 bases spanning the gap. The germline V gene has CDR1 DFQATT and CDR2 SNEGSKA (reference sequence). This CDR3 contains 15 residues.

The chain uses TRBV7-8 and TRBJ1-5; tentative D call: TRBD1 (6 bases). Trimming removed 5 bases at V and 4 bases at J, with 12 bases between. This CDR3 is 14 amino acids long. CDR1 SGHVS and CDR2 FQNEAQ come from the germline V gene. The CDR3 here is CASSPGHQNQPQHF. As DNA, the CDR3 is TGTGCCAGCAGCCCGGGACACCAGAATCAGCCCCAGCATTTT.

The V gene is TRBV4-1, the J gene TRBJ1-3; 7 bases are shared with TRBD1. The CDR3 has 15 amino acids. Trimming at V came to 0 bases and at J to 4 bases, leaving 3 bases not matched to a gene. The germline gives CDR1 MGHRA, CDR2 YSYEKL. CDR3 in amino acids: CASSQDTGEGNTIYF. CDR3 nucleotide sequence: TGCGCCAGCAGCCAAGATACAGGGGAGGGAAACACCATATATTTT.

V and J are TRBV27 and TRBJ2-6; 7 nucleotides agree with TRBD1. Looked up from germline, CDR1 is MNHEY and CDR2 is SMNVEV (reference sequence). The CDR3 runs 18 residues. The V and J ends lost 5 bases and 0 bases, in that order; junction bases with no gene match: 10. The CDR3 loop reads CASSLWGNRGSGANVLTF. The CDR3 DNA reads as TGTGCCAGCAGTCTGTGGGGTAACAGGGGCTCTGGGGCCAACGTCCTGACTTTC.

This clone was detected only a few times. The rearrangement links TRBV5-8 to TRBJ1-5, with TRBD1 as a possible D gene (5 bases). The V gene's germline CDR1 is SGHTS and CDR2 YDEGEE. Trimming pared 1 base from V and 0 bases from J, leaving 8 bases between. The CDR3 has 15 residues. The CDR3 sequence: CASSLMDISNQPQHF. The CDR3, as DNA: TGTGCCAGCAGCTTGATGGACATTAGCAATCAGCCCCAGCATTTT.

This clone was seen only once. The J gene is TRBJ2-1, the V gene TRBV19; maybe TRBD1 (6 bases). The CDR3 sequence is 16 residues long. V shed 7 bases and J shed 5 bases, with 21 bases lying between them. Germline lookup yields CDR1 LNHDA and CDR2 SQIVND (reference sequence). In DNA, the CDR3 is TGTGCCAGTACCATAGGGGTGGGGACAAGACACAATGAGCAGTTCTTC. Its protein product is CASTIGVGTRHNEQFF.

The chain couples TRBV2 to TRBJ1-4; 12 positions match TRBD1. This CDR3 is 16 amino acids long. J was trimmed by 4 bases and V by 6 bases; bases with no gene match: 6. CDR1 and CDR2 (germline): SNHLY, FYNNEI. CDR3 loop: CASSQGQGASNEKLFF. The CDR3 bases are TGTGCCAGCAGCCAGGGACAGGGGGCGAGTAATGAAAAACTGTTTTTT.

This chain joins TRBV25-1 and TRBJ2-3; perhaps TRBD2 as D (5 bases). Per germline, CDR1 MGHDK and CDR2 SYGVNS. This CDR3 is built from 16 residues. Deletions cut 4 bases from V and 1 base from J, with 15 bases between. CDR3 region: CASSVGEGIGTDTQYF. CDR3 DNA: TGTGCCAGCAGTGTAGGAGAGGGCATAGGCACAGATACGCAGTATTTT.

The CDR3 reads CASSWTGQITDTQYF. As DNA, the CDR3 is TGTGCCAGCAGTTGGACGGGACAGATCACAGATACGCAGTATTTT. This chain joins TRBV7-2 and TRBJ2-3; TRBD1 matches at 7 bases. V lost 6 bases to trimming and J lost 2 bases; unmatched junction nucleotides: 8. Germline CDR1 and CDR2: SGHTA and FQGNSA. This CDR3 comprises 15 residues.

The V and J genes are TRBV6-1 and TRBJ2-7; 11 bases map to TRBD2. V was pared by 4 bases and J by 1 base, with 9 bases of the junction left unmatched. Germline V gene lookup returns CDR1 MNHNS and CDR2 SASEGT. This CDR3 spans 17 amino acids. The CDR3 protein is CASSVTTTSGRSYEQYF. Here the CDR3 DNA reads TGTGCCAGCAGTGTGACCACAACTAGCGGGAGATCCTACGAGCAGTACTTC.

The V gene is TRBV11-2, the J gene TRBJ1-1; 7 positions match TRBD1. Germline trimming cut 4 bases from V and 0 bases from J; bases unmatched to any gene: 8. This CDR3 spans 16 amino acids. The V gene's germline CDR1 is SGHAT and CDR2 FQNNGV. The CDR3 loop is CASSSQTGLMNTEAFF. The DNA of the CDR3 is TGTGCCAGCAGCTCGCAGACAGGGTTGATGAACACTGAAGCTTTCTTT.

The genes are TRBV30 and TRBJ2-4, with D possibly being TRBD1 (6 bases). The V end lost 0 bases, the J end lost 0 bases, and 12 bases lay between the germline ends. In germline, CDR1 is GTSNPN, CDR2 SVGIG (reference sequence). There are 16 residues in the CDR3. The CDR3 spells CAWSVDRTLAKNIQYF. CDR3 nucleotide sequence: TGTGCCTGGAGTGTAGACAGGACACTAGCCAAAAACATTCAGTACTTC. The full variable domain, in which reference TRBV30 and TRBJ2-4 provide the parts outside the CDR3, is SQTIHQWPATLVQPVGSPLSLECTVEGTSNPNLYWYRQAAGRGLQLLFYSVGIGQISSEVPQNLSASRPQDRQFILSSKKLLLSDSGFYLCAWSVDRTLAKNIQYFGAGTRLSVL.

This clone turned up a few times. The chain employs TRBV19 and TRBJ2-3; 9 bases fit TRBD1. V was clipped by 3 bases and J by 1 base; unmatched bases: 2. The CDR3 consists of 15 residues. The germline CDR1 and CDR2 sequences are LNHDA and SQIVND (reference sequence). The CDR3, as DNA: TGTGCCAGTAGTATCCGGGACAGGGGCACAGATACGCAGTATTTT. Amino acids: CASSIRDRGTDTQYF. The full variable domain, in which reference TRBV19 and TRBJ2-3 provide the parts outside the CDR3, is DGGITQSPKYLFRKEGQNVTLSCEQNLNHDAMYWYRQDPGQGLRLIYYSQIVNDFQKGDIAEGYSVSREKKESFPLTVTSAQKNPTAFYLCASSIRDRGTDTQYFGPGTRLTVL.

There are a few counts of this clone. This sequence joins TRBV6-6 and TRBJ1-2; D may be TRBD1 (6 bases). The CDR3 consists of 15 residues. The V gene lost 6 bases and the J gene lost 4 bases, with 18 bases spanning the gap. Germline CDR1 is MNHNY and CDR2 is SVGAGI (reference sequence). The CDR3 DNA sequence: TGTGCCAGCAGCCTCCGACAGGACCAAATCTATGGCTACACCTTC. It encodes CASSLRQDQIYGYTF.

This sequence joins TRBV27 and TRBJ2-1; 8 bases match TRBD1. Germline trimming cut 3 bases from V and 7 bases from J; bases unmatched to any gene: 5. The germline gives CDR1 MNHEY, CDR2 SMNVEV (reference sequence). This CDR3 comprises 14 residues. CDR3 DNA: TGTGCCAGCAGTTTGATGACAGGGGCAAATGAGCAGTTCTTC. Translation gives CASSLMTGANEQFF.

The chain combines TRBV5-8 with TRBJ1-1; tentatively, D is TRBD1 (5 bases). Deletions cut 0 bases from V and 2 bases from J, with 17 bases between. Per germline, CDR1 SGHTS and CDR2 YDEGEE. CDR3 length equals 17 residues. The chain's CDR3 is CASSLAGEGPINTEAFF. DNA for the CDR3: TGTGCCAGCAGCTTGGCGGGGGAGGGGCCTATTAACACTGAAGCTTTCTTT.

V and J are TRBV19 and TRBJ2-3; 9 bases line up with TRBD1. The CDR3 length is 14 residues. CDR1 and CDR2 (germline): LNHDA, SQIVND (reference sequence). V lost 9 bases, J lost 0 bases, and 4 bases stayed unmatched. The CDR3 here is CASRGTGSTDTQYF. As DNA, the CDR3 is TGTGCCAGCCGGGGGACAGGGAGCACAGATACGCAGTATTTT.

The V call is TRBV12-5, the J call TRBJ2-1, with TRBD1 matching 8 bases. The CDR3 contains 16 residues. CDR1 is LGHNT, CDR2 FRNRAP, per germline. After removal of 1 base from V and 6 bases from J, the junction contained 8 bases not matched to a gene. The CDR3 sequence: CASGLATRTGGNEQFF. Here the CDR3 DNA reads TGTGCTAGTGGTTTGGCCACAAGAACAGGGGGCAATGAGCAGTTCTTC.

The rearrangement uses TRBV5-1 and TRBJ2-7, with D tentatively TRBD1 (6 bases). The CDR3 runs 20 residues. The germline V gene encodes CDR1 SGHRS and CDR2 YFSETQ. Trimming removed 2 bases at V and 3 bases at J, with 30 bases between. This chain's CDR3 is CASSFALGRQQGKTIYEQYF. CDR3 in DNA: TGCGCCAGCAGCTTCGCCCTGGGGCGACAACAGGGCAAAACTATCTACGAGCAGTACTTC.

The rearrangement joins TRBV29-1 to TRBJ2-7; TRBD2 aligns across 8 bases. CDR3 length: 13 residues. Trimming took 4 bases from V and 0 from J; bases not matched to a gene: 2. Germline loops: CDR1 SQVTM, CDR2 ANQGSEA. The CDR3 nucleotides are TGCAGCGTTGGCCGGGGGGGCTCCTACGAGCAGTACTTC. It yields the protein CSVGRGGSYEQYF.

V usage is TRBV10-1 and J usage is TRBJ2-3; 9 bases are a match to TRBD2. Germline V gene data show CDR1 as WNHNN and CDR2 as SYGVQD (reference sequence). CDR3 length: 15 amino acids. V trimming: 4 bases; J trimming: 5 bases; junction bases outside the gene matches: 7. The CDR3 DNA reads TGCGCCAGCAGTGTTAGCGGGAGAGGAGGAGATACGCAGTATTTT. It codes for CASSVSGRGGDTQYF.

The chain joins TRBV30 to TRBJ2-5; TRBD2 matches 13 bases. This CDR3 is built from 15 residues. The V and J ends lost 0 bases and 2 bases, in that order; junction bases with no gene match: 0. Germline CDR1 and CDR2: GTSNPN and SVGIG (reference sequence). CDR3 region: CAWSVLAGGQETQYF. The CDR3, as DNA: TGTGCCTGGAGTGTACTAGCGGGAGGGCAAGAGACCCAGTACTTC. The full variable domain, in which reference TRBV30 and TRBJ2-5 provide the parts outside the CDR3, is SQTIHQWPATLVQPVGSPLSLECTVEGTSNPNLYWYRQAAGRGLQLLFYSVGIGQISSEVPQNLSASRPQDRQFILSSKKLLLSDSGFYLCAWSVLAGGQETQYFGPGTRLLVL.

The genes are TRBV27 and TRBJ2-6, with 9 bases that match TRBD1. Germline assignment: CDR1 MNHEY and CDR2 SMNVEV (reference sequence). V dropped 4 bases and J dropped 3; count of bases not matched to a gene: 4. CDR3 length: 16 amino acids. This chain's CDR3 is CASSSGTGIGANVLTF. DNA of the CDR3: TGTGCCAGCAGTTCCGGGACAGGGATTGGGGCCAACGTCCTGACTTTC.